This T cell receptor (beta chain) was obtained from a study of cytomegalovirus exposure and HLA in healthy donors (dated by TCRdb to the late 2010s). With regard to the full study: According to an earlier analysis of 550 to 700 of the donors, 150 million to 200 million T cells yielded roughly 110 million unique TCR beta sequences and approximately 300 Gb of sequence data. An early release that covered about 640 HLA-typed donors contained about 300 gigabases of sequencing data and around 80 million unique TCR sequences. The genetic ancestry cluster associated with self-reported Caucasian donors included roughly four fifths of the 398 genotyped donors. The study aimed to test whether signatures of past pathogen exposure could be identified by cataloging public T cell receptors. The study profiled the T cell repertoires of under 700 subjects by immunosequencing and related them to cytomegalovirus serostatus. In addition to the first cohort of 666 subjects, a separate validation cohort of 130 or so different subjects was used. The study combined high-throughput TCR immunosequencing, statistical association of individual TCRs with disease status, and machine learning to predict cytomegalovirus infection status. A later analysis re-analyzed previously published TCR beta repertoires from hundreds of donors and added high-resolution HLA genotyping to study TCR occurrence patterns. Rather than using new phenotypic data, the later analysis identified candidate immune exposures from TCR beta sequences and from how often those sequences occurred across donors. To decide whether each TCR beta V gene segment behaved as functional or pseudogenic, an earlier analysis of some 600 of the donors relied on high-throughput TCR beta sequencing. Donor age, sex, ethnicity and CMV serostatus were compiled alongside the repertoire data. A later genetic analysis took genome-wide SNP genotypes for about three fifths of the 666 donors and used that subset as a discovery cohort. Every discovery cohort repertoire had been produced on one sequencing platform. Both class I and class II loci were covered by HLA typing, at four-digit resolution. The number of typed donors differed by locus: roughly 629-630 for A, B, C, DRB1 and DQB1; 500 to 550 for DQA1; 606 for DPA1; and some 470 for DPB1. A handful of DR-DQ haplotypes were handled as single units for association and clustering because linkage in the cohort was strong. On average, 235,054 unique TCR beta nucleotide sequences were sequenced per donor among 398 genotyped donors of the cohort, with 15% to 20% of those sequences being non-productive. General study outcomes and caveats: According to a later analysis, most CMV-associated TCR beta chains appeared to be HLA-restricted, and the HLA associations seemed to be driven largely by CMV exposure. A total of 150 to 200 TCR beta chains were listed by the study as associated with cytomegalovirus. The 87-base-pair reads could not distinguish some IMGT-functional V segments, including TRBV6-2 and TRBV6-3, so those segments were excluded. A further reported finding was that TCR beta sequences accurately predicted the HLA-A and HLA-B alleles for most subjects in the first cohort. Assigning TCR associations to individual alleles was difficult when HLA alleles, especially DR and DQ, strongly co-occurred. It was suggested by the authors that the approach could potentially be generalized to other disease states and immunological phenotypes. Roughly 17 rarely observed V segments, including chromosome 9 orphons, were excluded from the earlier analysis of a few hundred of the donors because counts were too low. A later analysis associated about 17,000 TCR beta sequences with specific HLA alleles at a false discovery rate of 0.05. While some public TCRs were present in many individuals, most TCR sequences turned up only very rarely across donors. A cluster of highly shared sequence variants was judged likely to be a technical artifact of the sequencing pipeline. According to a later genetic analysis, donors in an Asian-associated ancestry cluster had fewer N-insertions in productive TCRs than the approximately 700-donor mean. This cohort had only TCR beta chains sequenced, and the lack of alpha or paired-chain data limited which features could be detected. In a later analysis, the rate of TCR association differed among HLA loci, with DRB1 alleles having the most associated TCRs and HLA-C alleles having the fewest. Three of the identified cytomegalovirus-associated TCR beta chains were confirmed in vitro to be specific for cytomegalovirus antigens. Immune exposure information for the cohort was limited to CMV serostatus. Compared with equally common non-associated chains, HLA-associated TCR beta chains in a later analysis were more clonally expanded and had lower generation probabilities. An association between a missense DCLRE1C variant and V-gene and J-gene trimming of TCR beta chains was found in a later genetic analysis and replicated in an independent cohort. In both the original and validation cohorts, the classifier was reported to diagnose cytomegalovirus status with high specificity and sensitivity. Linkage disequilibrium might explain the correlated functional status among segregating V segments, but an unknown experimental factor could not be ruled out. HLA typing was unavailable for some donors at each locus, so association tests used only the typed subset. In an earlier analysis of approximately 590 of the donors, most TCR beta V segments appeared in productive rearrangements about 87% or about 30% of the time, broadly matching IMGT annotations. In a later analysis, several top co-occurrence clusters were reported to appear linked to parvovirus B19, influenza, CMV and Epstein-Barr virus. Roughly uniform sequencing depth across donors was assumed in presence/absence analyses, although this assumption may not hold.

Libraries were built with the immunoSEQ multiplex PCR assay. For the multiplex PCR, a mixture combining 60 forward primers for TCR Vbeta segments and 13 reverse primers for TCR Jbeta segments was used. Amplification of the CDR3 region of rearranged TCR beta genes was performed with a multiplex PCR assay on genomic DNA. On the Illumina HiSeq System, the amplified TCR beta libraries were sequenced as 87-base-pair reads. The study's own analysis went as follows. A later analysis counted approximately 76 million unique TCR beta chains across the roughly 700 repertoires, and some 11 million of these chains were shared by at least two donors. A nearest-neighbor algorithm error-corrected the raw reads and collapsed the reads into unique sequences, merging closely related sequences to remove PCR and sequencing errors. To assign V, D and J gene segments, CDR3 sequences were aligned to IMGT reference sequences. For a sequence to be retained, a match of at least six nucleotides was required to both a V gene segment and a J gene segment. A rearrangement was called productive if the CDR3 had no stop codons and remained in frame with V and J, and every other rearrangement was called non-productive. Following IMGT convention, CDR3 was defined as the stretch from the second conserved V-encoded cysteine to the conserved J-encoded phenylalanine. The earlier analysis of some 580 of the donors excluded any sequence lacking an unambiguous match to a single V gene segment. An earlier analysis of 550 to 650 of the donors classified V segments as functional when productive rearrangements were above 56.7% and as segregating when the standard deviation between donors was above 5%. A statistical classification framework was built for diagnosing cytomegalovirus status from the catalog of TCR beta chain sequences. In a later analysis, V and J genes were assigned by comparing TCR nucleotide sequences against IMGT/GENE-DB human TR gene sequences. A later analysis assigned CDR3 sequences and most-parsimonious VDJ recombination scenarios with the TCRdist pipeline. In a later analysis, each TCR beta chain was defined by its CDR3 amino acid sequence together with its V-gene family, and reads lacking a unique V-gene family were excluded. A later analysis removed roughly 590 highly shared, low-generation-probability nucleotide sequences to deal with suspected cross-contamination and a sequencing artifact. A later analysis calculated a clonal expansion index for each public chain from normalized within-repertoire ranks of inferred template counts. Generation probabilities in a later analysis came from a VDJ recombination model fitted to out-of-frame rearrangements, and those results were checked against IGoR. In a later analysis, hypergeometric tests were used to score TCR-TCR, TCR-HLA and TCR-CMV co-occurrence, with a repertoire-size bias correction applied to TCR pairs. False discovery rates were estimated in a later analysis by permuting HLA or CMV assignments 20 times. In a later analysis, co-occurring TCRs were grouped using DBSCAN, and TCRdist sequence similarity was added for clustering within HLA-allele-positive subsets. Co-occurrence clustering excluded repertoires with fewer than 30,000 or more than 120,000 public chains, plus five with anomalous nucleotide sharing. TCRdb limited this immuneACCESS table to in-frame rearrangements with V and J called. A share of clones is missing; checked studies link under half to unresolved V genes, and the rest is unexplained. V and J calls and clone size are copied from that table; D and trimming were computed from the DNA. The sample table shows under 110,000 clones, and less than 85% are seen once. The top ten clones comprise about 3.6% of the sample.

Its CDR3 holds 16 amino acids, cysteine through phenylalanine. The kept DNA is CDR3 alone, 48 bases in frame from the first base. Reading the germline V gene gives CDR1 SGHAT and CDR2 FQNNGV. V gives up 3 bases and J gives up 0 bases, and the segment between their germline ends measures 13 bases. The cohort consisted of hundreds of healthy bone marrow donors. At the time of sampling, every cohort member was nominally healthy, though immune exposures that went unrecorded were likely present. The donor was CMV seronegative and was included in the group of over 300 seronegative cohort members. Every donor gave a peripheral blood sample, and the peripheral blood mononuclear cells from that sample were used for TCR beta sequencing. The Qiagen DNeasy Blood Extraction Kit was used to extract genomic DNA from the blood cell samples. On this clone itself: The antigen it binds to is not known. Base-call qualities are not available, and no considerably larger clone is one nucleotide away.

The TCR originated in a man in his sixties in good health and CMV-seronegative. Sequencing was done on a sample of PBMCs. The V gene is TRBV11-2 and the J gene is TRBJ2-3; D gene: possibly TRBD2, on 5 matching bases. At the DNA level, the sequence is TGTGCCAGCAGCTTCGGGGTACAACCGAGCACAGATACGCAGTATTTT. The translation is CASSFGVQPSTDTQYF.